Sample share makes the clone carrying this T cell receptor beta chain medium-sized. This record comes from a study of prognosis after radiotherapy for stage I lung cancer. The study amplified the TCR beta CDR3 region from genomic DNA. This amplification was carried out by two rounds of multiplex PCR. The use of primers specific to each TRBV and TRBJ gene characterized first-round PCR. TCRdb called the multiplex PCR reads again in MiXCR, with one record for every CDR3 protein. Among 15,000 to 20,000 distinct CDR3 sequences, more than 25% were seen once, and the ten largest hold roughly 25%. Trimming left V 6 bases short and J 1 base short, with 13 bases between. The CDR3 contains 14 residues. Germline CDR1 is DFQATT and CDR2 is SNEGSKA (reference sequence).

Sequencing used PBMCs, obtained before or after stereotactic body radiation therapy (not recorded which). V is TRBV20-1 and J is TRBJ2-1; the D gene is possibly TRBD2 (7 bases). The receptor's source is a donor at least 50 years old with non-small cell lung cancer. The CDR3 DNA sequence: TGCAGTGCAGAAAGCGGGACATCCTACAATGAGCAGTTCTTC. This sequence encodes CSAESGTSYNEQFF.